What follows is one T cell receptor beta chain and its context. Only in-frame clones appear in the TCRdb table, and some are missing; sequencing was by immunoSEQ multiplex PCR. The top ten clones hold 0.13% to 0.15% of a sample with roughly 2.5 million clones, more than 90% of them seen once. The sample comes from a study of shared clonotypes between healthy human individuals. V was shortened by 5 bases and J by 0 bases, with 14 bases between the two germline ends. The CDR3 is 16 amino acids. Germline assignment: CDR1 LNHDA and CDR2 SQIVND (reference sequence). The specimen sequenced was naive CD4+ T cells sorted from blood. The subset: CD45RA+ positively selected. The chain is built from TRBV19 and TRBJ1-5; the D is unclear. The sequence derives from a man younger than 35 in good health. CDR3 residues: CASSLPNQLSNQPQHF. The CDR3, as DNA: TGTGCCAGTAGTCTCCCCAACCAGCTTAGCAATCAGCCCCAGCATTTT.